This passage covers 16 T cell receptor beta chains from one sample sequenced in a study of control samples from healthy donors and cancer patients. Profiling relied on immunoSEQ multiplex PCR, and the TCRdb table lists in-frame clones only, not all of them. The repertoire holds tens of thousands of clones, with approximately 84% as singletons. Sequencing was performed on blood. The receptors derive from a woman aged 50 to 60 in good health.

This clone has only one observation. The chain joins TRBV12-3 or TRBV12-4 to TRBJ2-7; maybe TRBD1 (5 bases). The ends were cut back, 6 bases at V and 6 bases at J, with 9 bases in the middle. The CDR3 covers 11 residues. CDR3 nucleotide sequence: TGTGCCAGCAGCCTTAGGGGCGAGCAGTACTTC. Its translation is CASSLRGEQYF.

The rearrangement links TRBV5-4 to TRBJ1-3; D remains ambiguous. With 3 bases removed from V and 0 bases from J, the gap between germline ends came to 10 bases. Germline CDR1 and CDR2: SGHNT and YYREEE (reference sequence). The CDR3 has 15 amino acids. This chain's CDR3 is CASSSRTSSGNTIYF. In DNA form, the CDR3 reads TGTGCCAGCAGCTCCCGAACGAGCTCTGGAAACACCATATATTTT.

J is TRBJ1-1 and V is TRBV6-1; D remains unclear. The length of the CDR3 is 12 residues. V lost 2 bases to trimming and J lost 2 bases, with 3 bases between them. CDR1 and CDR2 from the germline V gene are MNHNS and SASEGT. Written as DNA, the CDR3 is TGTGCCAGCAGTGAATCTAACACTGAAGCTTTCTTT. Translation gives CASSESNTEAFF.

V usage is TRBV12-5 and J usage is TRBJ1-2; maybe TRBD1 (5 bases). Trimming took off 0 bases at V and 3 bases at J, with 14 bases between the two ends. In germline, CDR1 is LGHNT, CDR2 FRNRAP. This CDR3 has 16 residues. The DNA of the CDR3 is TGTGCTAGTGGTTTGGTACCTAACGGGGACGACTATGGCTACACCTTC. Translation gives CASGLVPNGDDYGYTF.

This clone was seen a single time. The CDR3 DNA reads TGTGCCAGCAGCCCCCGGGACAACCAAGAGACCCAGTACTTC. It translates to CASSPRDNQETQYF. This sequence joins TRBV27 and TRBJ2-5, with D maybe TRBD1 (6 bases). Germline loops: CDR1 MNHEY, CDR2 SMNVEV (reference sequence). V dropped 6 bases and J dropped 0 bases, with 11 bases sitting between them. The CDR3 length is 14 residues.

This clone appeared a single time. This CDR3 is CASSLKANPYNEQFF. In nucleotides, the CDR3 is TGTGCCAGCAGCTTAAAAGCGAACCCCTACAATGAGCAGTTCTTC. The chain has TRBV11-2 and TRBJ2-1; the D is unclear. V lost 2 bases and J lost 2, with 10 bases in between. Germline lookup yields CDR1 SGHAT and CDR2 FQNNGV. CDR3 length: 15 amino acids.

This sequence joins TRBV9 and TRBJ1-3, with D hard to call. V lost 2 bases, J lost 0 bases, and 3 bases lay in between. Germline CDR1 is SGDLS and CDR2 is YYNGEE. There are 13 residues in the CDR3. The CDR3 reads CASSVASGNTIYF. DNA of the CDR3: TGTGCCAGCAGCGTCGCCTCTGGAAACACCATATATTTT.

The chain carries TRBV27 and TRBJ2-1; 10 positions match TRBD2. V lost 5 bases and J lost 2; bases outside the gene matches: 6. The CDR3 sequence is 16 residues long. Germline V gives CDR1 MNHEY, CDR2 SMNVEV (reference sequence). The CDR3 DNA follows: TGTGCCAGCAGTCCGGGACTAGCGAGCCCCTACAATGAGCAGTTCTTC. Amino acid sequence: CASSPGLASPYNEQFF.

The chain joins TRBV7-8 to TRBJ1-5; D is undetermined. Trimming shortened V by 4 bases and J by 9 bases, and 13 bases separated the two germline ends. The CDR3 runs 13 residues. CDR1 SGHVS and CDR2 FQNEAQ come from the germline V gene. The CDR3 region is CASSSTDQRPQHF. DNA of the CDR3: TGTGCCAGCAGCTCCACCGACCAAAGGCCCCAGCATTTT.

The genes are TRBV19 and TRBJ1-1; no firm D call. The CDR3 length is 16 residues. The germline gives CDR1 LNHDA, CDR2 SQIVND (reference sequence). Trimming took off 3 bases at V and 0 bases at J, with 14 bases between the two ends. CDR3 residues: CASSMGHYGMNTEAFF. DNA of the CDR3: TGTGCCAGTAGTATGGGTCACTACGGCATGAACACTGAAGCTTTCTTT.

This clone has only a few counts. The chain has TRBV19 and TRBJ2-2, with D maybe TRBD1 (5 bases). The V end lost 4 bases, the J end lost 7 bases, and 10 bases lay between the germline ends. The CDR3 totals 13 residues. In germline, CDR1 is LNHDA, CDR2 SQIVND (reference sequence). The CDR3 DNA reads as TGTGCCAGTAGTACCGCAGGGCTCGGGGAGCTGTTTTTT. This translates into CASSTAGLGELFF.

The rearrangement uses TRBV28 and TRBJ2-2; D not certain. Between the trimmed V and J ends, which lost 7 bases and 0 bases, there was a span of 6 bases. Germline V CDR1 and CDR2: MDHEN, SYDVKM. The CDR3 contains 13 residues. For the CDR3, the DNA is TGTGCCAGCAAACCGACGAACACCGGGGAGCTGTTTTTT. This translates into CASKPTNTGELFF.

The chain has TRBV6-5 and TRBJ1-5; D unresolved. The CDR3 has 14 amino acids. Trimming took 10 bases from V and 3 from J, leaving 16 bases between them. Germline V lookup: CDR1 MNHEY, CDR2 SVGAGI. CDR3 DNA: TGTGCCACTAGGTCGCGGCAAACCAATCAGCCCCAGCATTTT. Encoded protein: CATRSRQTNQPQHF.

This clone was detected a few times. The chain couples TRBV3-1 (or the pseudogene TRBV3-2) to TRBJ1-6, with D possibly being TRBD1 (6 bases). Per the germline V gene, CDR1 is LGHDT and CDR2 is YNNKEL (reference sequence). V was pared by 7 bases and J by 4 bases, with 14 bases between. The CDR3 loop spans 15 amino acids. Here the CDR3 DNA reads TGTGCCAGCACCATCGGGGGGCAGTATAATTCACCCCTCCACTTT. The encoded protein is CASTIGGQYNSPLHF.

This chain uses TRBV18 with TRBJ1-1, with D unresolved. Looked up from germline, CDR1 is KGHSH and CDR2 is LQKENI. Trimming removed 3 bases from V and 1 base from J, with 9 bases in between. This CDR3 has 14 residues. CDR3 DNA sequence: TGTGCCAGCTCACCGGATACACAGAACACTGAAGCTTTCTTT. This gives the protein CASSPDTQNTEAFF.

The CDR3 reads CASSSGYSNQPQHF. The CDR3 coding sequence is TGTGCCAGCAGTTCGGGGTATAGCAATCAGCCCCAGCATTTT. The chain uses TRBV28 and TRBJ1-5; no reliable D call. V gave up 4 bases and J gave up 0 bases, with 7 bases separating them. The CDR3 runs to 14 residues. Germline CDR1 is MDHEN and CDR2 is SYDVKM.